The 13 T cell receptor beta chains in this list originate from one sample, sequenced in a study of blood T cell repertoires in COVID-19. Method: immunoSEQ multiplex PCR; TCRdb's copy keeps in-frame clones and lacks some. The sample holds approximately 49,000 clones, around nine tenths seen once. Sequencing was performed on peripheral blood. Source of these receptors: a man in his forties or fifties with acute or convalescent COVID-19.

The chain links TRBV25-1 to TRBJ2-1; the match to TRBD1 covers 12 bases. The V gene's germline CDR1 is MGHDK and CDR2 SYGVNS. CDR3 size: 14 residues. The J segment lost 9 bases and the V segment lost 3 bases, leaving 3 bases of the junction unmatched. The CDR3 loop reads CASSDRDRGPEQFF. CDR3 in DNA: TGTGCCAGCAGTGACCGGGACAGGGGGCCTGAGCAGTTCTTC.

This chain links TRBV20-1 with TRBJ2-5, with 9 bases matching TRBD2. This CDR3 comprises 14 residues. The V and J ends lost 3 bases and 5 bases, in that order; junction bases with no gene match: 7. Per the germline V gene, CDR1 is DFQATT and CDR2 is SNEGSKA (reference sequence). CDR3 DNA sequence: TGCAGTGCTAGTAACGCGGGAGGGGGGGAGACCCAGTACTTC. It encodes CSASNAGGGETQYF.

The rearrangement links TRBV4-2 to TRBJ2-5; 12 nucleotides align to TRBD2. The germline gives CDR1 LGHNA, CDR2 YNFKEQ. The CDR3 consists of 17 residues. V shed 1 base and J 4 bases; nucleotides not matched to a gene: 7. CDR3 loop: CASSQARTSGTGETQYF. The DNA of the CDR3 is TGTGCCAGCAGCCAAGCGAGGACTAGCGGGACGGGAGAGACCCAGTACTTC.

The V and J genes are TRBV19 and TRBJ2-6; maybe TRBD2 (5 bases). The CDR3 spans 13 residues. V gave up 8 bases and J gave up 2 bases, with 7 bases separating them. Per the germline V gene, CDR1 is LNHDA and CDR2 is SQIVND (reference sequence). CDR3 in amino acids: CASSGAGANVLTF. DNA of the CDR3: TGTGCCAGTTCCGGGGCTGGGGCCAACGTCCTGACTTTC.

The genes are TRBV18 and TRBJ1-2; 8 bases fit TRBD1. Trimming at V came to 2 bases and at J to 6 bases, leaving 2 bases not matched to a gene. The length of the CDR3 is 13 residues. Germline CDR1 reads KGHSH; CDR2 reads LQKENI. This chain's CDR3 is CASSPGTGNGYTF. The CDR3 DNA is TGTGCCAGCTCACCAGGGACAGGAAATGGCTACACCTTC.

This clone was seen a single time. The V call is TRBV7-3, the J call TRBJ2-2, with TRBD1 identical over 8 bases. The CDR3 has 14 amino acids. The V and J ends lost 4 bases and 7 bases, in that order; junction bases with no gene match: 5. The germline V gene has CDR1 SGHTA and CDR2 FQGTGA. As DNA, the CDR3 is TGTGCCAGCAGCTCGGGACAGGCCGGCGGGGAGCTGTTTTTT. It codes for CASSSGQAGGELFF. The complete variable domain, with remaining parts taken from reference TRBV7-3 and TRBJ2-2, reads GAGVSQTPSNKVTEKGKYVELRCDPISGHTALYWYRQSLGQGPEFLIYFQGTGAADDSGLPNDRFFAVRPEGSVSTLKIQRTERGDSAVYLCASSSGQAGGELFFGEGSRLTVL.

CDR3 loop: CASSNGGDTEAFF. The CDR3 DNA reads as TGCGCCAGCTCCAATGGGGGGGACACTGAAGCTTTCTTT. The J gene is TRBJ1-1, the V gene TRBV5-1; D is perhaps TRBD1 (5 bases). Trimming pared 7 bases from V and 3 bases from J, leaving 13 bases between. CDR3 length equals 13 residues. The germline gives CDR1 SGHRS, CDR2 YFSETQ.

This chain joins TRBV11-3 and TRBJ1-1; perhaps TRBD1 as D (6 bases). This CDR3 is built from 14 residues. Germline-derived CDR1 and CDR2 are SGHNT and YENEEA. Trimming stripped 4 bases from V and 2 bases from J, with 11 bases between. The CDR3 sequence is CASSSGQSNTEAFF. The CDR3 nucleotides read TGTGCCAGCAGCTCAGGACAGAGTAACACTGAAGCTTTCTTT. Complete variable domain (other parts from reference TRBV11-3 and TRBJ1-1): EAGVVQSPRYKIIEKKQPVAFWCNPISGHNTLYWYLQNLGQGPELLIRYENEEAVDDSQLPKDRFSAERLKGVDSTLKIQPAELGDSAVYLCASSSGQSNTEAFFGQGTRLTVV.

This CDR3 is CASSMEGGLPDTQYF. The CDR3 nucleotides read TGTGCCAGTAGTATGGAGGGGGGGCTCCCAGATACGCAGTATTTT. J is TRBJ2-3 and V is TRBV19, with D perhaps matching TRBD2 (7 bases). This CDR3 is built from 15 residues. V shed 3 bases and J shed 4 bases, with 14 bases lying between them. CDR1 and CDR2 from the germline V gene are LNHDA and SQIVND (reference sequence). The full variable domain, its missing parts supplied by reference TRBV19 and TRBJ2-3, is DGGITQSPKYLFRKEGQNVTLSCEQNLNHDAMYWYRQDPGQGLRLIYYSQIVNDFQKGDIAEGYSVSREKKESFPLTVTSAQKNPTAFYLCASSMEGGLPDTQYFGPGTRLTVL.

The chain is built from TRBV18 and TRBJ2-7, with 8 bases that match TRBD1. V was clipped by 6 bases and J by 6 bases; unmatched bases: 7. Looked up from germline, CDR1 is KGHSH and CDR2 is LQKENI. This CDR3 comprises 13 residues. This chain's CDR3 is CASSPTGESEQYF. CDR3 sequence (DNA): TGTGCCAGCTCGCCGACAGGGGAATCCGAGCAGTACTTC.

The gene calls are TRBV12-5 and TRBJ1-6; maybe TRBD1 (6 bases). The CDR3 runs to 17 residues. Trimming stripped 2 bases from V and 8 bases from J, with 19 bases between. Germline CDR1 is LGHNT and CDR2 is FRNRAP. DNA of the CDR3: TGTGCTAGTGGTTTGAGAACCAGCAGGGAGGGGGATTCACCCCTCCACTTT. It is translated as CASGLRTSREGDSPLHF.

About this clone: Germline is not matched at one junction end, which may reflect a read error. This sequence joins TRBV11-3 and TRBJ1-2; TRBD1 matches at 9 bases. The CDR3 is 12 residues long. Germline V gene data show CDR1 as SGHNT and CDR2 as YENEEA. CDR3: CASSQAGQGPDF. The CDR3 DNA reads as TGTGCCAGCAGCCAAGCGGGACAGGGCCCCGACTTC.

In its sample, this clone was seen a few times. This CDR3 is CASTTSYEQYF. The CDR3 DNA follows: TGTGCCAGCACCACGAGCTACGAGCAGTACTTC. The chain couples TRBV28 to TRBJ2-7; no clear D gene. The germline gives CDR1 MDHEN, CDR2 SYDVKM. Trimming pared 7 bases from V and 3 bases from J, leaving 7 bases between. The CDR3 totals 11 residues. The whole variable domain, filled in from reference TRBV28 and TRBJ2-7, reads DVKVTQSSRYLVKRTGEKVFLECVQDMDHENMFWYRQDPGLGLRLIYFSYDVKMKEKGDIPEGYSVSREKKERFSLILESASTNQTSMYLCASTTSYEQYFGPGTRLTVT.